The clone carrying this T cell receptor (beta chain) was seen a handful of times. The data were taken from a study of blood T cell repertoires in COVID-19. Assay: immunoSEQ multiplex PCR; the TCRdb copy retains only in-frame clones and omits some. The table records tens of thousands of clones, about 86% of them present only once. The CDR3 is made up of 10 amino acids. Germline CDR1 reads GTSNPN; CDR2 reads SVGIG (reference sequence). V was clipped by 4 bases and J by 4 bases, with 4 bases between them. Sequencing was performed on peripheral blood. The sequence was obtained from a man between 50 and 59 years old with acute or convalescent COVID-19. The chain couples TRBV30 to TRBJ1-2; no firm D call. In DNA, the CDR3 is TGTGCCTGGAACAGCTATGGCTACACCTTC. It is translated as CAWNSYGYTF.